This T cell receptor (beta chain) was retrieved from a study of blood T cell repertoires in COVID-19. Study overall: Collection of acute and convalescent COVID-19 samples took place in the United States, Italy and Spain. Sources were T cells, B-cell-depleted T cells, or PBMCs; the material itself was cDNA or gDNA.

In assigning cohorts, the study relied on participant-reported clinical history. In the case of this clone: The identical CDR3 is also encoded by other nucleotide sequences in the sample.

Sequenced by immunoSEQ multiplex PCR; TCRdb stores in-frame clones only, minus some. The top ten clones hold over 10% of a sample with 150,000 to 200,000 clones, around four fifths of them seen once. V shed 0 bases and J 4 bases; nucleotides not matched to a gene: 1. Germline-derived CDR1 and CDR2 are KGHSH and LQKENI. The CDR3 covers 15 residues. The specimen was PBMCs or T cells enriched from blood (not recorded which). The clonotype originates from an older woman who had recovered from COVID-19. The rearrangement links TRBV18 to TRBJ2-3; 10 bases map to TRBD1. CDR3 nucleotides: TGTGCCAGCTCACCACCGGGACAGGGGTCAGATACGCAGTATTTT. This sequence encodes CASSPPGQGSDTQYF.